The 10 T cell receptor beta chains below come from one sample, sequenced in a study of OX40 agonist ivuxolimab in advanced cancers. TCRdb's table, derived via immunoSEQ multiplex PCR, lists solely in-frame clones and lacks some. The table records 65,000 to 75,000 clones, around 88% of them present only once. This specimen was CD4+ or CD8+ T cells sorted from blood, taken in a trial of the OX40 agonist ivuxolimab. The receptors come from an adult with an advanced solid tumor such as melanoma, head and neck, liver or kidney cancer.

This chain uses TRBV7-9 with TRBJ2-7; D remains unclear. The germline gives CDR1 SEHNR, CDR2 FQNEAQ (reference sequence). Trimming shortened V by 3 bases and J by 5 bases, and 14 bases separated the two germline ends. This CDR3 has 14 amino acids. CDR3 in DNA: TGTGCCAGCAGCTTGCAAGGGAATGAGGACGAGCAGTACTTC. Encoded protein: CASSLQGNEDEQYF. The variable domain in full, completed from reference TRBV7-9 and TRBJ2-7, reads DTGVSQNPRHKITKRGQNVTFRCDPISEHNRLYWYRQTLGQGPEFLTYFQNEAQLEKSRLLSDRFSAERPKGSFSTLEIQRTEQGDSAMYLCASSLQGNEDEQYFGPGTRLTVT.

The rearrangement uses TRBV7-9 and TRBJ2-7; the D is unclear. The CDR3 has 14 residues. Germline CDR1 and CDR2: SEHNR and FQNEAQ (reference sequence). Trimming left V 6 bases short and J 0 bases short, with 12 bases between. The CDR3 bases are TGTGCCAGCAGAGGAGAACAGACCTCCTACGAGCAGTACTTC. Translated, it gives CASRGEQTSYEQYF.

The gene calls are TRBV29-1 and TRBJ2-1, with 9 bases lining up with TRBD1. V shed 4 bases and J 10 bases; nucleotides not matched to a gene: 5. Germline loops: CDR1 SQVTM, CDR2 ANQGSEA. CDR3 length: 12 residues. The CDR3 sequence is CSVVGQGIEQFF. Here the CDR3 DNA reads TGCAGCGTTGTGGGACAGGGAATCGAGCAGTTCTTC.

The rearrangement links TRBV7-6 to TRBJ2-7; TRBD1 might be the D (7 bases). In germline, CDR1 is SGHVS, CDR2 FNYEAQ. The CDR3 runs to 15 residues. Trimming stripped 1 base from V and 2 bases from J, with 12 bases between. This chain's CDR3 is CASSLVAGQTYEQYF. In DNA, the CDR3 is TGTGCCAGCAGCTTAGTGGCGGGACAGACCTACGAGCAGTACTTC.

The J gene is TRBJ1-2, the V gene TRBV5-4; 7 positions match TRBD1. The CDR3 spans 15 residues. The ends lost 4 bases at V and 7 bases at J; junction bases unmatched: 13. Germline-derived CDR1 and CDR2 are SGHNT and YYREEE (reference sequence). CDR3: CASSKDGTEGSGYTF. The CDR3 coding sequence is TGTGCCAGCAGCAAGGACGGGACAGAGGGTAGTGGCTACACCTTC.

The genes are TRBV25-1 and TRBJ1-2; D possibly corresponds to TRBD1 (5 bases). Germline values: CDR1 MGHDK, CDR2 SYGVNS. V shed 4 bases and J shed 2 bases, with 11 bases lying between them. The CDR3 runs to 14 residues. In DNA, the CDR3 is TGTGCCAGCAGTGCAGGGTTTTACAACTATGGCTACACCTTC. It translates to CASSAGFYNYGYTF.

This chain links TRBV6-5 with TRBJ1-2; D remains ambiguous. Trimming shortened V by 5 bases and J by 8 bases, and 15 bases separated the two germline ends. CDR3 size: 13 residues. CDR1 and CDR2 from the germline V gene are MNHEY and SVGAGI. CDR3 coding DNA: TGTGCCAGCAGTCTCAGAATGGGAGAGGGCTACACCTTC. It translates to CASSLRMGEGYTF.

The J gene is TRBJ1-5, the V gene TRBV2; the D is unclear. The CDR3 extends over 14 amino acids. Between the trimmed V and J ends, which lost 6 bases and 0 bases, there was a span of 9 bases. Germline CDR1 reads SNHLY; CDR2 reads FYNNEI. The CDR3 bases are TGTGCCAGCAGCCCCACCGATAGCAATCAGCCCCAGCATTTT. Protein product: CASSPTDSNQPQHF.

The chain couples TRBV19 to TRBJ1-1; D is undetermined. Germline V gene sequence: CDR1 LNHDA, CDR2 SQIVND (reference sequence). The CDR3 covers 14 residues. Trimming took off 7 bases at V and 2 bases at J, with 14 bases between the two ends. CDR3 sequence reads: CASIEVGINTEAFF. CDR3 nucleotide sequence: TGTGCCAGTATAGAGGTCGGGATTAACACTGAAGCTTTCTTT.

The V call is TRBV25-1, the J call TRBJ1-3; D not certain. This CDR3 is 16 amino acids long. The V gene lost 3 bases and the J gene lost 0 bases, with 12 bases spanning the gap. Germline V gene data show CDR1 as MGHDK and CDR2 as SYGVNS. This CDR3 is CASSDLDRSSGNTIYF. DNA of the CDR3: TGTGCCAGCAGTGACTTGGACCGAAGCTCTGGAAACACCATATATTTT.